This T cell receptor (beta chain) was documented in a study of OX40 agonist ivuxolimab in advanced cancers. Overall study: Patients were roughly 83% male with ages about 20 to 79, mean about 60.

Comments on this clone: Its antigen is unidentified.

V was cut by 0 bases and J by 9 bases, with 15 bases left in between. The germline V gene has CDR1 SQVTM and CDR2 ANQGSEA. The CDR3 totals 14 residues. Study-wide findings and caveats: The 0.1-3.0 mg/kg partial responders had among the lowest clonal expansion.

Enrollment shut out patients with autoimmune disease history or systemic immunosuppression. Assay: immunoSEQ multiplex PCR; the TCRdb copy retains only in-frame clones and omits some. The sample consists of 25,000 or so clones, around 84% of them appearing once. The chain employs TRBV29-1 and TRBJ2-1; TRBD2 is a possible D gene (6 bases). The source is an adult with an advanced solid tumor such as melanoma, head and neck, liver or kidney cancer. The material was CD4+ or CD8+ T cells sorted from blood, obtained in a trial of the OX40 agonist ivuxolimab. CDR3 in DNA: TGCAGCGTTGAAGATTGGGCAGCGGGTATTGAGCAGTTCTTC. It specifies CSVEDWAAGIEQFF.